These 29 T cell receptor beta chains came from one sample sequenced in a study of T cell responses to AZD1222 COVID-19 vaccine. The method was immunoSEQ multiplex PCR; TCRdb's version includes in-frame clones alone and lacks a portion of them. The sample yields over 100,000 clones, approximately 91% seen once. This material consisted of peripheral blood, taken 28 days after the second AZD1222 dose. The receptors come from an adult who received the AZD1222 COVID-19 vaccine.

The CDR3 loop reads CASSPTSDEYNEQFF. The DNA of the CDR3 is TGTGCCAGCAGCCCAACGTCGGATGAGTACAATGAGCAGTTCTTC. The V gene is TRBV7-9, the J gene TRBJ2-1; no reliable D call. CDR1 is SEHNR, CDR2 FQNEAQ, per germline (reference sequence). The V end lost 5 bases, the J end lost 4 bases, and 15 bases lay between the germline ends. The CDR3 covers 15 residues.

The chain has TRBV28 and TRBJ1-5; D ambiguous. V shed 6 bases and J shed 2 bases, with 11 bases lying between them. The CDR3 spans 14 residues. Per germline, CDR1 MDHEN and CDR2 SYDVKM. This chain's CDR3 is CASSLRFGNQPQHF. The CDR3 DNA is TGTGCCAGCAGCCTTAGGTTTGGCAATCAGCCCCAGCATTTT.

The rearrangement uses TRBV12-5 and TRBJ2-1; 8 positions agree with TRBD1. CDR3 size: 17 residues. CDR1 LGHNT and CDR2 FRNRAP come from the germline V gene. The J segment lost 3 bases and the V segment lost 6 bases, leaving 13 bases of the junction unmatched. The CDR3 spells CASGLSGDRSGYNEQFF. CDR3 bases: TGTGCTAGTGGCCTCTCCGGGGACAGGTCAGGCTACAATGAGCAGTTCTTC. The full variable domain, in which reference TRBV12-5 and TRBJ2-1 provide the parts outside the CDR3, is DARVTQTPRHKVTEMGQEVTMRCQPILGHNTVFWYRQTMMQGLELLAYFRNRAPLDDSGMPKDRFSAEMPDATLATLKIQPSEPRDSAVYFCASGLSGDRSGYNEQFFGPGTRLTVL.

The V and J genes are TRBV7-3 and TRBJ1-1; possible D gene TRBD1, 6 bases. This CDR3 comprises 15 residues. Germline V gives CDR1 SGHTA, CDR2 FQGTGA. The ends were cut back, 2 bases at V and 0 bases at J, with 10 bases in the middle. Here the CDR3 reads CASSLYGQMNTEAFF. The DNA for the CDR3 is TGTGCCAGCAGCTTATACGGACAGATGAACACTGAAGCTTTCTTT.

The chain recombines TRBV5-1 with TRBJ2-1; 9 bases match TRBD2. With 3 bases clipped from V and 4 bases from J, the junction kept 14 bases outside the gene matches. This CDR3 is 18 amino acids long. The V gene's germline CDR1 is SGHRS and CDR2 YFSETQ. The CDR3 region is CASSSEGSGSRRYNEQFF. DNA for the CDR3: TGCGCCAGCAGCTCGGAGGGTAGCGGGAGTAGGAGATACAATGAGCAGTTCTTC.

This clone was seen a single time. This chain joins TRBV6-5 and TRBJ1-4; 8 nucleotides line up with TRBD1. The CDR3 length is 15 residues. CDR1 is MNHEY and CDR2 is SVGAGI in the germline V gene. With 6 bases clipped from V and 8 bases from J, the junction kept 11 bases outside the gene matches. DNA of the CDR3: TGTGCCAGCAGCCGACATCAGGGGGCCGGGGAAAAACTGTTTTTT. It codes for CASSRHQGAGEKLFF.

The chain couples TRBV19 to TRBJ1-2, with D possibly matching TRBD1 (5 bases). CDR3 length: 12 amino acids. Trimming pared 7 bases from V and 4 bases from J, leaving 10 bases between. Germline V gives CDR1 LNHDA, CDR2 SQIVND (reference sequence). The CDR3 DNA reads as TGTGCCAGTAAAGGGGTGAGCTATGGCTACACCTTC. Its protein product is CASKGVSYGYTF.

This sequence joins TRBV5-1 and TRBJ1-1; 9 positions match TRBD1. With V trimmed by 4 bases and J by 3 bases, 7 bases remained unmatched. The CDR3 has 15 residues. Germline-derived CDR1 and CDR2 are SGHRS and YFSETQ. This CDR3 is CASSAQGAADTEAFF. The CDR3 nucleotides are TGCGCCAGCAGCGCACAGGGGGCCGCGGACACTGAAGCTTTCTTT.

The CDR3 loop reads CASSPRGGLAGQFF. In DNA, the CDR3 is TGTGCCAGCAGCCCGAGGGGAGGACTAGCGGGGCAGTTCTTC. The chain joins TRBV7-8 to TRBJ2-1; 11 nucleotides align to TRBD2. The CDR3 runs to 14 residues. With 5 bases clipped from V and 12 bases from J, the junction kept 9 bases outside the gene matches. CDR1 is SGHVS, CDR2 FQNEAQ, per germline.

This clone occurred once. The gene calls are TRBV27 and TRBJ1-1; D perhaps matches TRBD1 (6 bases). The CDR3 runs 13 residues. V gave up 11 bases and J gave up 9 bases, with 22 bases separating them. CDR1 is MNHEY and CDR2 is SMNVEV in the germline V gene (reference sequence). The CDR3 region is CAASSGGRGKAFF. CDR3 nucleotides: TGTGCCGCGAGTTCCGGGGGCCGGGGAAAAGCTTTCTTT.

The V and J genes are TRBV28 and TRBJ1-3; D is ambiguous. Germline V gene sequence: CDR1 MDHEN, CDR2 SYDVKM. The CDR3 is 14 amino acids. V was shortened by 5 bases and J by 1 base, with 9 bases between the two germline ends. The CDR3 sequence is CASSLLGSGNTIYF. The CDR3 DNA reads TGTGCCAGCAGTCTCCTGGGATCTGGAAACACCATATATTTT.

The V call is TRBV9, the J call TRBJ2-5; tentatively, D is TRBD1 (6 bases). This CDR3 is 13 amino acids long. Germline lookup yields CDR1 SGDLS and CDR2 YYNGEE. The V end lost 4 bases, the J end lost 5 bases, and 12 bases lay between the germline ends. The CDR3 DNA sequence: TGTGCCAGCAGCCTAGGGGGATCGGAGACCCAGTACTTC. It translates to CASSLGGSETQYF.

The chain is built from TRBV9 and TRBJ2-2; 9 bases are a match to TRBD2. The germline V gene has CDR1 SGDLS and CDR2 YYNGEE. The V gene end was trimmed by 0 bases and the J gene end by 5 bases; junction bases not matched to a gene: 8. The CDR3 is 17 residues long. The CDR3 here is CASSVEAGGPETGELFF. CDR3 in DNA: TGTGCCAGCAGCGTAGAGGCGGGAGGGCCGGAAACCGGGGAGCTGTTTTTT.

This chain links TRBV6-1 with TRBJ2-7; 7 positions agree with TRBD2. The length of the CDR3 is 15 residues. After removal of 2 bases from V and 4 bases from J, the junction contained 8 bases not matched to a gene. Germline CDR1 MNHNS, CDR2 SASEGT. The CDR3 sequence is CASSENGVGGYEQYF. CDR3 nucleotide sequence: TGTGCCAGCAGTGAAAACGGGGTGGGAGGGTACGAGCAGTACTTC.

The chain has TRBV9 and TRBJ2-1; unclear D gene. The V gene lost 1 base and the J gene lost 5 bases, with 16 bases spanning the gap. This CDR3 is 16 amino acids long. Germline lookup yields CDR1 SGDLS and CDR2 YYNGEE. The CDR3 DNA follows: TGTGCCAGCAGCGTATCCCCAACCCGGTACAACAATGAGCAGTTCTTC. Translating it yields CASSVSPTRYNNEQFF.

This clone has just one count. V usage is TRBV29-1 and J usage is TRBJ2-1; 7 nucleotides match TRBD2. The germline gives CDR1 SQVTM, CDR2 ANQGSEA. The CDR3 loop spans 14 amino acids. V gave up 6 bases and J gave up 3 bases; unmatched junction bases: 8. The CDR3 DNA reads TGCAGCGTAATAGGGCTAGCGGTCTACAATGAGCAGTTCTTC. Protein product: CSVIGLAVYNEQFF.

This CDR3 reads CASRPLWNTGELFF. The CDR3 DNA reads as TGTGCCAGCAGACCGCTTTGGAACACCGGGGAGCTGTTTTTT. The chain couples TRBV6-4 to TRBJ2-2; D gene uncertain. Per germline, CDR1 MRHNA and CDR2 SNTAGT. Trimming took 6 bases from V and 1 from J, leaving 9 bases between them. The CDR3 length is 14 residues.

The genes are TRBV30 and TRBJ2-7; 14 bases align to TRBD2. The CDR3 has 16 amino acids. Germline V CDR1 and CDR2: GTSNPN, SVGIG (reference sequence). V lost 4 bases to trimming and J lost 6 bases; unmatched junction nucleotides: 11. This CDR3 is CAWITGTSGRPSEQYF. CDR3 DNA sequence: TGTGCCTGGATTACCGGGACTAGCGGGAGACCTTCCGAGCAGTACTTC. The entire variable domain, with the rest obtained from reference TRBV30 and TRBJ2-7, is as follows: SQTIHQWPATLVQPVGSPLSLECTVEGTSNPNLYWYRQAAGRGLQLLFYSVGIGQISSEVPQNLSASRPQDRQFILSSKKLLLSDSGFYLCAWITGTSGRPSEQYFGPGTRLTVT.

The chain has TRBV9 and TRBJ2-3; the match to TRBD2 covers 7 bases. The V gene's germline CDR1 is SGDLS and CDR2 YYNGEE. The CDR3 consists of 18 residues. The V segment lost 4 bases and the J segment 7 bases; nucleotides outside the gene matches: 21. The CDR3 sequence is CASSMTPWIRGSGNTQYF. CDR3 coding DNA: TGTGCCAGCAGCATGACGCCCTGGATTCGCGGGAGTGGTAATACGCAGTATTTT.

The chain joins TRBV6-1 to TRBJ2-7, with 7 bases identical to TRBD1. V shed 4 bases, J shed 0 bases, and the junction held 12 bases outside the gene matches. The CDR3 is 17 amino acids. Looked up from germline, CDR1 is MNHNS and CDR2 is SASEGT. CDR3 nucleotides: TGTGCCAGCAGTGCCCTCGAACAGGGGCTACCCTCCTACGAGCAGTACTTC. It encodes CASSALEQGLPSYEQYF.

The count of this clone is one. The CDR3 loop reads CASSQPGTSISEQFF. The CDR3 nucleotides read TGTGCCAGCAGCCAACCCGGGACTAGTATCTCTGAGCAGTTCTTC. The J gene is TRBJ2-1, the V gene TRBV14; 8 nucleotides match TRBD2. V lost 2 bases to trimming and J lost 9 bases; unmatched junction nucleotides: 9. Germline values: CDR1 SGHDN, CDR2 FVKESK. CDR3 length equals 15 residues.

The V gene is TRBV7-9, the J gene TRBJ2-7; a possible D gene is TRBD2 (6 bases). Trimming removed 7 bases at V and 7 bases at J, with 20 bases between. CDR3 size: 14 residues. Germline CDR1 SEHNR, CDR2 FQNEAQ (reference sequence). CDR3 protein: CASTSGGGLGEQYF. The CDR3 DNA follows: TGTGCCAGCACCTCCGGGGGAGGACTCGGGGAGCAGTACTTC.

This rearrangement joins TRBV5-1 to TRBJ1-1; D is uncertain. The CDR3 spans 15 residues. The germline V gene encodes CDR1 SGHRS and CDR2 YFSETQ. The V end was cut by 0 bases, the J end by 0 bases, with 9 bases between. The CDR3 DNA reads TGCGCCAGCAGCTTGGAGACGGGAGTGAACACTGAAGCTTTCTTT. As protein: CASSLETGVNTEAFF.

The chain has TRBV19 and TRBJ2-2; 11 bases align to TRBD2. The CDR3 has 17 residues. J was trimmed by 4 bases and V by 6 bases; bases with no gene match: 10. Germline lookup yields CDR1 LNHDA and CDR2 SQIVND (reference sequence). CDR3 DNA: TGTGCCAGTAGGCCTTACGGGACTAGCGGTTTCACCGGGGAGCTGTTTTTT. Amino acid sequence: CASRPYGTSGFTGELFF.

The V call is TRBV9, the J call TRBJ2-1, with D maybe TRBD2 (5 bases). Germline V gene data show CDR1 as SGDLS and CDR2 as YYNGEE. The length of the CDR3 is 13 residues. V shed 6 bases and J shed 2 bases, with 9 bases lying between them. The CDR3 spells CASNLAPYNEQFF. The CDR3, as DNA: TGTGCCAGCAACCTAGCCCCCTACAATGAGCAGTTCTTC.

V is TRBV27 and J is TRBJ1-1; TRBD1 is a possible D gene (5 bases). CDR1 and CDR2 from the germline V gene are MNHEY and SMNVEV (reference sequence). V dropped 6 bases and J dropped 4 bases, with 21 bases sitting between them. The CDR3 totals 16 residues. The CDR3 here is CASSLRSGGGGTEAFF. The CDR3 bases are TGTGCCAGCAGCCTCAGGTCGGGGGGAGGCGGCACTGAAGCTTTCTTT.

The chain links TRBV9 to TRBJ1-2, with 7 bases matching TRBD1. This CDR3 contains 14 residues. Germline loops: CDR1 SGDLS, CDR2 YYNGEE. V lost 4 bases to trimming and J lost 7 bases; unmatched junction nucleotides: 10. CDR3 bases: TGTGCCAGCAGCAAGGCAAAGACAGGGAGTGGCTACACCTTC. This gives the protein CASSKAKTGSGYTF.

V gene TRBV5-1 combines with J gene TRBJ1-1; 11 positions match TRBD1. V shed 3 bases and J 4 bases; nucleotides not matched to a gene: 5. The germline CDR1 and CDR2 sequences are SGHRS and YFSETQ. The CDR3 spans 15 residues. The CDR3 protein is CASSSTGTGGTEAFF. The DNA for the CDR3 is TGCGCCAGCAGCTCGACCGGGACAGGGGGCACTGAAGCTTTCTTT.

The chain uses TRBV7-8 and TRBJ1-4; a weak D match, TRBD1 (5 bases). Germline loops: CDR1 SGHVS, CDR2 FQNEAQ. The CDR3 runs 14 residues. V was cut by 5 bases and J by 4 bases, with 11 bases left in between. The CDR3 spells CASSLRQYNEKLFF. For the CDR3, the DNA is TGTGCCAGCAGCCTCAGACAGTATAATGAAAAACTGTTTTTT.